This TCR beta chain stems from a study of CD8+CD57+ T cells in acquired aplastic anemia. The TCR beta profiling, which covered VDJ combination and CDR3 sequence, was carried out using genomic DNA as the template. One entry per CDR3 protein results from TCRdb running MiXCR on the reads. The sample carries about 180,000 distinct CDR3 sequences, less than 60% recorded once. For sequencing, patients were chosen who had shown expansion of CD8+CD57+ cells by flow cytometry. The origin of this receptor is a human donor with aplastic anemia. The specimen was sorted CD4+, CD8+, or CD8+CD57+ T cells (not recorded which) from PBMCs.

The CDR3 spells CSARDLKRSYNEQFF. The CDR3 coding sequence is TGCAGTGCTAGAGATTTAAAGCGGTCCTACAATGAGCAGTTCTTC. The J gene is TRBJ2-1, the V gene TRBV20-1; a possible D gene is TRBD2 (5 bases). Germline loops: CDR1 DFQATT, CDR2 SNEGSKA (reference sequence). The length of the CDR3 is 15 residues. Between the trimmed V and J ends, which lost 0 bases and 1 base, there was a span of 10 bases.